Listed here are 17 T cell receptor beta chains from one sample, sequenced in a study of response to subunit inactivated influenza vaccine. TCRdb reprocessed the RT-PCR reads via MiXCR and lists one record per CDR3 protein. Among roughly 790,000 distinct CDR3 sequences listed, approximately 21% were seen once. This sample comprised PBMCs from blood, obtained less than 6 days after vaccination. These receptors were taken from a man aged 50 to 59 who received an inactivated influenza vaccine.

This chain links TRBV5-1 with TRBJ2-1, with 8 positions matching TRBD1. This CDR3 region has 15 residues. CDR1 is SGHRS and CDR2 is YFSETQ in the germline V gene. V shed 4 bases, J shed 6 bases, and the junction held 9 bases outside the gene matches. The DNA of the CDR3 is TGCGCCAGCAGCATTGACAGGGGATTTGGCAATGAGCAGTTCTTC. It yields the protein CASSIDRGFGNEQFF.

Here the CDR3 DNA reads TGCGCCAGCAGCCAAGGGACAGGGCTTGCCCAAGAGACCCAGTACTTC. As protein: CASSQGTGLAQETQYF. The chain is built from TRBV4-1 and TRBJ2-5; 8 bases map to TRBD1. The CDR3 is 16 amino acids. Per germline, CDR1 MGHRA and CDR2 YSYEKL. V lost 1 base to trimming and J lost 1 base; unmatched junction nucleotides: 5.

Only a few counts were recorded for this clonotype. CDR3 coding DNA: TGTGCCAGCAGTGCGACAGCGACCACTGAAGCTTTCTTT. This sequence encodes CASSATATTEAFF. This chain connects TRBV6-2 or TRBV6-3 to TRBJ1-1, with D maybe TRBD1 (5 bases). The CDR3 has 13 residues. Trimming cost V 5 bases and J 4 bases, with 11 bases left between them. Per the germline V gene, CDR1 is MNHEY and CDR2 is SVGEGT.

This clonotype was counted many times. The CDR3 is CASSLVDSYEQYF. CDR3 coding DNA: TGTGCCAGCAGCTTGGTGGATTCCTACGAGCAGTACTTC. The chain combines TRBV5-6 with TRBJ2-7; D remains ambiguous. This CDR3 is 13 amino acids long. Trimming pared 0 bases from V and 1 base from J, leaving 5 bases between. Germline V gene data show CDR1 as SGHDT and CDR2 as YYEEEE.

This clonotype has only a few counts. This chain uses TRBV5-1 with TRBJ2-1; D possibly corresponds to TRBD1 (5 bases). V gave up 4 bases and J gave up 5 bases, with 10 bases separating them. Germline loops: CDR1 SGHRS, CDR2 YFSETQ. This CDR3 has 13 amino acids. The CDR3 DNA reads as TGCGCCAGCAGCCGGACACCTAACAATGAGCAGTTCTTC. Its protein is CASSRTPNNEQFF.

The chain has TRBV6-1 and TRBJ1-2; TRBD1 is a possible D gene (6 bases). Germline CDR1 MNHNS, CDR2 SASEGT. V was trimmed by 7 bases and J by 3 bases, leaving 12 bases between them. The CDR3 is 13 amino acids. CDR3 loop: CASTAGADYGYTF. The CDR3 DNA follows: TGTGCCAGCACGGCAGGGGCCGACTATGGCTACACCTTC.

This clonotype was detected only a few times. CDR3: CASTTWGTTGEQYF. In nucleotides, the CDR3 is TGTGCCAGCACTACGTGGGGGACCACCGGCGAGCAGTACTTC. This sequence joins TRBV12-3 or TRBV12-4 and TRBJ2-7; D might be TRBD1 or TRBD2, each matching 5 bases. The CDR3 length is 14 residues. V shed 7 bases and J shed 6 bases, with 19 bases lying between them.

There are a few counts of this clonotype. V usage is TRBV6-5 and J usage is TRBJ1-5; D might be TRBD1 (5 bases). V was pared by 4 bases and J by 5 bases, with 18 bases between. Germline lookup yields CDR1 MNHEY and CDR2 SVGAGI. The length of the CDR3 is 16 residues. The DNA of the CDR3 is TGTGCCAGCAGTTCTCCTTTCGGTGGAGGGGATCAGCCCCAGCATTTT. Translation: CASSSPFGGGDQPQHF.

This clonotype showed up just a few times. V is TRBV20-1 and J is TRBJ2-1; TRBD2 agrees at 11 bases. Losses at the gene ends were 0 bases for V and 5 bases for J; bases not matched to a gene: 6. CDR1 and CDR2 from the germline V gene are DFQATT and SNEGSKA (reference sequence). CDR3 length: 16 amino acids. The DNA for the CDR3 is TGCAGTGCTAGAGATATACTAGCGGGAGAGCACAATGAGCAGTTCTTC. This gives the protein CSARDILAGEHNEQFF.

This chain connects TRBV29-1 to TRBJ2-7; D is unresolved. The CDR3 is made up of 11 amino acids. V was clipped by 0 bases and J by 4 bases, with 4 bases between them. Germline CDR1 is SQVTM and CDR2 is ANQGSEA. The chain's CDR3 is CSVEDLYEQYF. DNA for the CDR3: TGCAGCGTTGAAGACTTATACGAGCAGTACTTC.

This chain joins TRBV7-9 and TRBJ2-3; D is possibly TRBD2 (6 bases). The CDR3 sequence is 12 residues long. Trimming removed 4 bases from V and 6 bases from J, with 8 bases in between. CDR1 and CDR2 (germline): SEHNR, FQNEAQ (reference sequence). The CDR3 sequence is CASSWGEDTQYF. The CDR3, as DNA: TGTGCCAGCAGCTGGGGGGAGGATACGCAGTATTTT.

The chain uses TRBV5-1 and TRBJ1-1, with TRBD1 matching over 7 bases. The V segment lost 4 bases and the J segment 0 bases; nucleotides outside the gene matches: 6. Germline V gene data show CDR1 as SGHRS and CDR2 as YFSETQ. The length of the CDR3 is 15 residues. CDR3 nucleotides: TGCGCCAGCAGCACCCGGGACAGATTGAACACTGAAGCTTTCTTT. It translates to CASSTRDRLNTEAFF.

The chain combines TRBV15 with TRBJ2-6; D is perhaps TRBD1 (5 bases). Per the germline V gene, CDR1 is LNHNV and CDR2 is YYDKDF (reference sequence). V lost 6 bases, J lost 2 bases, and 11 bases lay in between. The CDR3 sequence is 15 residues long. In DNA, the CDR3 is TGTGCCACCAGTCATGGGGCAGCTGGGGCCAACGTCCTGACTTTC. It specifies CATSHGAAGANVLTF.

V is TRBV4-3 and J is TRBJ2-4; tentatively, D is TRBD2 (5 bases). This CDR3 spans 14 amino acids. Looked up from germline, CDR1 is LGHNA and CDR2 is YSLEER. V was trimmed by 4 bases and J by 6 bases, leaving 13 bases between them. The CDR3 loop reads CASSPQTTSNIQYF. The CDR3 bases are TGCGCCAGCAGCCCCCAGACTACGTCAAACATTCAGTACTTC.

This chain joins TRBV24-1 and TRBJ2-1; the D is unclear. Germline V gene sequence: CDR1 KGHDR, CDR2 SFDVKD. The CDR3 is made up of 13 amino acids. V was cut by 4 bases and J by 3 bases, with 6 bases left in between. CDR3 sequence: CATSELGYNEQFF. The CDR3, as DNA: TGTGCCACCAGTGAACTGGGCTACAATGAGCAGTTCTTC.

In this sample, this clonotype turned up a few times. V and J are TRBV5-1 and TRBJ2-5, with D tentatively TRBD1 (6 bases). This CDR3 has 13 amino acids. Trimming took off 4 bases at V and 4 bases at J, with 11 bases between the two ends. Germline V gene sequence: CDR1 SGHRS, CDR2 YFSETQ. CDR3 sequence (DNA): TGCGCCAGCAGCGGGGGCCTTGGAGAGACCCAGTACTTC. Translating it yields CASSGGLGETQYF.

This clonotype was counted only a few times. V and J are TRBV27 and TRBJ1-6; D possibly corresponds to TRBD1 (5 bases). Germline V CDR1 and CDR2: MNHEY, SMNVEV (reference sequence). The V end lost 3 bases, the J end lost 8 bases, and 11 bases lay between the germline ends. This CDR3 has 14 amino acids. The CDR3 nucleotides are TGTGCCAGCAGTTTGTTGCAGGGCTATTCACCCCTCCACTTT. Translating it yields CASSLLQGYSPLHF.